Below are 9 T cell receptor beta chains sequenced from a single sample in a study of blood T cell repertoires in COVID-19 (dated by TCRdb to 2019 to 2021). Receptor amplification or capture employed the immunoSEQ multiplex PCR assay. Imported from immuneACCESS, the table was reduced by TCRdb to in-frame sequences with V and J called. These copies leave out some clones; in studies compared against another copy, an unresolved V gene accounts for under half, and the cause of the remainder is not known. The sample table records about 370,000 clones; 89% of these occur just once. The ten largest account for 3% of the sample. The material sequenced was peripheral blood. The receptors shown here come from a woman in her 30s with COVID-19, enrolled during active disease.

This sequence joins TRBV6-5 and TRBJ1-2; 9 bases fit TRBD1. CDR3 length: 14 residues. V was pared by 5 bases and J by 4 bases, with 5 bases of the junction left unmatched. The germline gives CDR1 MNHEY, CDR2 SVGAGI. The CDR3 loop is CASSRDRDRYGYTF. Here the CDR3 DNA reads TGTGCCAGCAGTAGGGACAGGGACCGCTATGGCTACACCTTC.

The chain employs TRBV2 and TRBJ2-1; TRBD2 agrees at 10 bases. This CDR3 comprises 15 residues. Germline values: CDR1 SNHLY, CDR2 FYNNEI. V shed 6 bases, J shed 2 bases, and the junction held 4 bases outside the gene matches. The CDR3 protein is CASRSLAGAYNEQFF. The DNA for the CDR3 is TGTGCCAGCAGGTCCCTAGCGGGGGCCTACAATGAGCAGTTCTTC.

The chain couples TRBV3-1 (or the pseudogene TRBV3-2) to TRBJ1-6; D perhaps matches TRBD1 (6 bases). This CDR3 comprises 16 residues. Germline V CDR1 and CDR2: LGHDT, YNNKEL (reference sequence). V dropped 1 base and J dropped 5 bases, with 12 bases sitting between them. CDR3 DNA sequence: TGTGCCAGCAGCCAAGCCGGGACAAGGAATAATTCACCCCTCCACTTT. Amino acid sequence: CASSQAGTRNNSPLHF.

This clone was observed a few times. The chain employs TRBV2 and TRBJ2-7; D perhaps matches TRBD2 (7 bases). In germline, CDR1 is SNHLY, CDR2 FYNNEI. V lost 2 bases, J lost 2 bases, and 13 bases lay in between. The CDR3 is 15 residues long. The CDR3 DNA sequence: TGTGCCAGCAGTGAATACGGGGGGCGACCCTACGAGCAGTACTTC. Translation gives CASSEYGGRPYEQYF. Full variable domain (missing parts from reference TRBV2 and TRBJ2-7): EPEVTQTPSHQVTQMGQEVILRCVPISNHLYFYWYRQILGQKVEFLVSFYNNEISEKSEIFDDQFSVERPDGSNFTLKIRSTKLEDSAMYFCASSEYGGRPYEQYFGPGTRLTVT.

J is TRBJ1-2 and V is TRBV5-1; D gene uncertain. The ends were cut back, 0 bases at V and 7 bases at J, with 16 bases in the middle. Germline CDR1 is SGHRS and CDR2 is YFSETQ. The CDR3 runs 15 residues. DNA of the CDR3: TGCGCCAGCAGCTTGGATGATAGATCAAGTCTTGGCTACACCTTC. This sequence encodes CASSLDDRSSLGYTF.

The rearrangement links TRBV6-6 to TRBJ2-1, with D possibly matching TRBD1 (5 bases). Trimming pared 6 bases from V and 6 bases from J, leaving 15 bases between. CDR3 size: 14 residues. Germline V gene sequence: CDR1 MNHNY, CDR2 SVGAGI (reference sequence). CDR3: CASSRTGASNEQFF. CDR3 DNA sequence: TGTGCCAGCAGCCGAACAGGAGCCTCCAATGAGCAGTTCTTC.

The chain joins TRBV7-2 to TRBJ1-1; the match to TRBD1 covers 8 bases. The CDR3 is 14 amino acids. V lost 4 bases to trimming and J lost 4 bases; unmatched junction nucleotides: 5. Germline CDR1 and CDR2: SGHTA and FQGNSA. The CDR3 here is CASSSQGASTEAFF. The DNA for the CDR3 is TGTGCCAGCAGCTCCCAGGGGGCGAGCACTGAAGCTTTCTTT.

V gene TRBV5-4 combines with J gene TRBJ1-2, with 8 nucleotides matching TRBD1. V was clipped by 4 bases and J by 6 bases; unmatched bases: 8. The CDR3 has 14 amino acids. CDR1 and CDR2 (germline): SGHNT, YYREEE (reference sequence). CDR3 protein: CASSPGTGRNGYTF. The CDR3 DNA is TGTGCCAGCAGCCCCGGGACAGGCCGGAATGGCTACACCTTC.

Written as DNA, the CDR3 is TGTGCCAGCAGCAGGGCGGGACAGGGGTTGGGCGGCTACACCTTC. Amino acid sequence: CASSRAGQGLGGYTF. The rearrangement links TRBV6-5 to TRBJ1-2, with 10 bases identical to TRBD1. CDR1 and CDR2 from the germline V gene are MNHEY and SVGAGI. With V trimmed by 6 bases and J by 8 bases, 12 bases remained unmatched. The CDR3 covers 15 residues.